This T cell receptor (beta chain) was recorded in a study of blood T cell repertoires in COVID-19. Looking at the study overall: Sites across the United States, Italy and Spain contributed samples from acute and convalescent COVID-19. From T cells, B-cell-depleted T cells, or PBMCs came the material, which was cDNA or gDNA.

Authors' methods: Quantification of nucleated cells was approximated via reference gene primer amplification. Assay: immunoSEQ multiplex PCR; the TCRdb copy retains only in-frame clones and omits some. That table supplies the V and J calls and clone size; D and trimming were determined from the DNA. In the table there are 30,000 to 45,000 clones, about 85% of which are singletons. The sequence was obtained from an elderly man with active or convalescent COVID-19. The sequenced sample was peripheral blood.

The CDR3 sequence is CASSQDNFRGAGYNEQFF. The CDR3 DNA reads as TGTGCCAGCAGCCAAGATAACTTCCGGGGGGCGGGCTACAATGAGCAGTTCTTC. The chain uses TRBV14 and TRBJ2-1, with D possibly being TRBD2 (7 bases). The CDR3 sequence is 18 residues long. The V end was cut by 0 bases, the J end by 3 bases, with 18 bases between. Germline V gives CDR1 SGHDN, CDR2 FVKESK.